The rows below give T cell receptor beta chains drawn from one sample of a study of blood T cells in healthy people across ages. TCRdb ran MiXCR on the 5' RACE reads and lists one entry per CDR3 protein. The data contain 700,000 to 900,000 distinct CDR3 sequences, 20% to 30% of them singletons. Separately, the same data were catalogued under a study of T cells of mothers and their children.

The sequencing sample was made of blood. The source is a boy younger than 18 in good health. Both conserved end residues are part of each CDR3. The size of a clone is reported for some rows only, either as once, few or many, or as a class for expanded clones.

j_gene,v_gene,abundance,len,CDR3aa
TRBJ2-5,TRBV10-3,.,13,CALKAEGRETQYF
TRBJ1-2,TRBV11-2,few,15,CASSPTGGLHYGYTF
TRBJ2-2,TRBV12-5,.,13,CASGLSGSGELFF
TRBJ2-5,TRBV6-2/TRBV6-3,many,13,CASSQGLAETQYF
TRBJ1-2,TRBV20-1,.,13,CSARDEGGYGYTF
TRBJ2-7,TRBV29-1,.,12,CSVGGSAYEQYF
TRBJ2-7,TRBV4-1,few,14,CASSQGQVTYEQYF
.,TRBV10-1,.,15,CASSEGGGPPYEQYF
TRBJ2-7,TRBV27,.,17,CASSLSSGGLRPYEQYF
TRBJ2-5,TRBV29-1,.,12,CSVGLTQETQYF